This T cell receptor beta chain was sequenced during a study of CD8 T cells in Susac syndrome. An amount of RNA that ranged from 0.5 to 1 ug was reverse transcribed with random hexamers. TCR beta CDR3 was amplified by immunoSEQ multiplex PCR. This amplification extended across 54 Vbeta and 13 Jbeta segments. TCRdb re-analysed the immunoSEQ multiplex PCR reads in MiXCR, keeping a single row per CDR3 protein. The data show approximately 170,000 distinct CDR3 sequences, about 94% seen once. The CDR3 is made up of 15 amino acids. The V end was cut by 6 bases, the J end by 4 bases, with 18 bases between. Germline CDR1 and CDR2: MNHEY and SVGEGT.

Specimen: CD4+ T cells from PBMCs. The chain is built from TRBV6-2 or TRBV6-3 and TRBJ2-5, with a possible D match to TRBD1 (5 bases). The receptor was isolated from a human donor in good health. The CDR3 is CASRGERITRETQYF. The CDR3, as DNA: TGTGCCAGCAGAGGGGAACGGATAACTCGAGAGACCCAGTACTTC.